This T cell receptor beta chain was captured in a study of blood T cell repertoires in COVID-19. Assay: immunoSEQ multiplex PCR; the TCRdb copy retains only in-frame clones and omits some. The sample carries around 100,000 clones, less than 95% recorded once. The CDR3 totals 13 residues. The V gene lost 3 bases and the J gene lost 10 bases, with 13 bases spanning the gap. This clonotype was sampled from a man aged 50-59 years with acute or convalescent COVID-19. Sequencing input: peripheral blood. The chain combines TRBV12-3 or TRBV12-4 with TRBJ2-1; D might be TRBD2 (5 bases). The CDR3 region has the DNA TGTGCCAGCAGTTTTCCACCTAGCCGGGAGCAGTTCTTC. The encoded protein is CASSFPPSREQFF.